This is a list of T cell receptor beta chains from one sample in a study of PD-L1 blockade in urothelial cancer. Clones were read by immunoSEQ multiplex PCR, and TCRdb kept only the in-frame ones, dropping some. The sample has some 45,000 clones; more than 70% are singletons. The sample in question was PBMCs, obtained around atezolizumab (anti-PD-L1) treatment. The receptors were sampled from a donor aged 40 or over with urothelial cancer. The CDR3 runs from the conserved cysteine through the conserved F or W. Fields, in order: J gene, V gene, D gene, clone size, CDR3 protein, CDR3 DNA. D genes are given only for firm matches. Where a row states a size, it is once, few, many or the class of an expanded clone; other rows omit it.

J gene: TRBJ2-7
V gene: TRBV2
D gene: NA
clone size: NA
CDR3 protein: CASSDPPGVLYEQYF
CDR3 DNA: TGTGCCAGCAGTGATCCCCCCGGGGTCCTCTACGAGCAGTACTTC

J gene: TRBJ1-1
V gene: TRBV2
D gene: NA
clone size: NA
CDR3 protein: CASPHEQGPAFF
CDR3 DNA: TGTGCCAGCCCACACGAGCAGGGCCCAGCTTTCTTT

J gene: TRBJ1-4
V gene: TRBV6-5
D gene: NA
clone size: NA
CDR3 protein: CASRPLPAGREKLFF
CDR3 DNA: TGTGCCAGCAGACCTCTCCCGGCGGGCCGGGAAAAACTGTTTTTT

J gene: TRBJ1-1
V gene: TRBV7-2
D gene: TRBD1
clone size: NA
CDR3 protein: CASSPQTGALRTEAFF
CDR3 DNA: TGTGCCAGCAGCCCCCAGACAGGGGCCTTGCGCACTGAAGCTTTCTTT

J gene: TRBJ2-7
V gene: TRBV28
D gene: NA
clone size: NA
CDR3 protein: CASSFWTPTYEQYF
CDR3 DNA: TGTGCCAGCAGTTTCTGGACACCCACCTACGAGCAGTACTTC

J gene: TRBJ2-1
V gene: TRBV14
D gene: TRBD1
clone size: NA
CDR3 protein: CASSTGTANTRSSYNEQFF
CDR3 DNA: TGTGCCAGCAGCACCGGGACAGCAAATACCCGAAGCTCCTACAATGAGCAGTTCTTC

J gene: TRBJ1-2
V gene: TRBV7-2
D gene: TRBD1
clone size: NA
CDR3 protein: CASSLGLGGYGGYTF
CDR3 DNA: TGTGCCAGCAGCTTAGGGTTAGGGGGCTATGGTGGCTACACCTTC

J gene: TRBJ2-2
V gene: TRBV10-1
D gene: TRBD2
clone size: NA
CDR3 protein: CASGRVAGVQTGELFF
CDR3 DNA: TGCGCCAGCGGCAGGGTAGCGGGAGTCCAGACCGGGGAGCTGTTTTTT

J gene: TRBJ2-3
V gene: TRBV11-2
D gene: NA
clone size: NA
CDR3 protein: CASSIRRDPVGDTQYF
CDR3 DNA: TGTGCCAGCAGCATACGCCGGGATCCGGTGGGAGATACGCAGTATTTT

J gene: TRBJ2-7
V gene: TRBV18
D gene: NA
clone size: NA
CDR3 protein: CASSRTGSGLFEQYF
CDR3 DNA: TGTGCCAGCTCACGGACGGGGTCGGGTCTGTTTGAGCAGTACTTC

J gene: TRBJ2-3
V gene: TRBV7-8
D gene: TRBD2
clone size: NA
CDR3 protein: CASSTTSGTRNTQYF
CDR3 DNA: TGTGCCAGCAGCACGACTAGCGGGACCCGAAATACGCAGTATTTT

J gene: TRBJ2-1
V gene: TRBV19
D gene: TRBD2
clone size: NA
CDR3 protein: CASSILTSGRGGNEQFF
CDR3 DNA: TGTGCCAGTAGTATACTGACTAGCGGGAGAGGGGGGAATGAGCAGTTCTTC

J gene: TRBJ1-4
V gene: TRBV4-2
D gene: TRBD1
clone size: NA
CDR3 protein: CASSRRQTGVGEKLFF
CDR3 DNA: TGTGCCAGCAGCCGTAGACAAACAGGGGTCGGGGAAAAACTGTTTTTT

J gene: TRBJ1-3
V gene: TRBV28
D gene: TRBD1
clone size: NA
CDR3 protein: CASSAGTGAGNTIYF
CDR3 DNA: TGTGCCAGCAGCGCGGGGACAGGGGCTGGAAACACCATATATTTT

J gene: TRBJ2-7
V gene: TRBV27
D gene: NA
clone size: few
CDR3 protein: CASSLGAGLSSYEQYF
CDR3 DNA: TGTGCCAGCAGTTTAGGTGCGGGGTTGAGCTCCTACGAGCAGTACTTC

J gene: TRBJ2-7
V gene: TRBV7-2
D gene: TRBD2
clone size: NA
CDR3 protein: CASSLGRGGQYEQYF
CDR3 DNA: TGTGCCAGCAGCTTGGGGCGCGGGGGGCAGTACGAGCAGTACTTC

J gene: TRBJ2-3
V gene: TRBV28
D gene: TRBD2
clone size: NA
CDR3 protein: CASSLGGTSGRWSTDTQYF
CDR3 DNA: TGTGCCAGCAGTTTAGGGGGGACTAGCGGGAGGTGGAGCACAGATACGCAGTATTTT

J gene: TRBJ2-2
V gene: TRBV12-5
D gene: TRBD2
clone size: NA
CDR3 protein: CASADRPPTSGRGHGELFF
CDR3 DNA: TGTGCTAGTGCCGACCGCCCTCCCACAAGCGGGAGGGGGCACGGGGAGCTGTTTTTT

J gene: TRBJ2-3
V gene: TRBV10-1
D gene: NA
clone size: NA
CDR3 protein: CASGLTLTDTQYF
CDR3 DNA: TGCGCCAGCGGACTGACCCTCACAGATACGCAGTATTTT

J gene: TRBJ2-3
V gene: TRBV14
D gene: TRBD2
clone size: NA
CDR3 protein: CASSQDWGTSGTDTQYF
CDR3 DNA: TGTGCCAGCAGCCAAGATTGGGGGACTAGCGGCACAGATACGCAGTATTTT

J gene: TRBJ2-7
V gene: TRBV9
D gene: TRBD2
clone size: NA
CDR3 protein: CASSVGGGGSYEQYF
CDR3 DNA: TGTGCCAGCAGCGTAGGCGGGGGAGGCTCCTACGAGCAGTACTTC

J gene: TRBJ1-4
V gene: TRBV25-1
D gene: NA
clone size: NA
CDR3 protein: CASSEAGARREKLFF
CDR3 DNA: TGTGCCAGCAGTGAAGCAGGGGCCCGACGGGAAAAACTGTTTTTT

J gene: TRBJ2-1
V gene: TRBV9
D gene: NA
clone size: NA
CDR3 protein: CASSVSILHEQFF
CDR3 DNA: TGTGCCAGCAGCGTTTCCATACTTCATGAGCAGTTCTTC

J gene: TRBJ2-7
V gene: TRBV6-5
D gene: NA
clone size: NA
CDR3 protein: CASSYSAGSYEQYF
CDR3 DNA: TGTGCCAGCAGTTACTCTGCAGGGTCCTACGAGCAGTACTTC

J gene: TRBJ2-2
V gene: TRBV7-6
D gene: TRBD2
clone size: NA
CDR3 protein: CASSLWEGTGELFF
CDR3 DNA: TGTGCCAGCAGCTTATGGGAGGGGACCGGGGAGCTGTTTTTT

J gene: TRBJ2-1
V gene: TRBV14
D gene: NA
clone size: NA
CDR3 protein: CASSQGGWRNEQFF
CDR3 DNA: TGTGCCAGCAGCCAAGGAGGGTGGCGGAATGAGCAGTTCTTC

J gene: TRBJ2-1
V gene: TRBV4-3
D gene: NA
clone size: NA
CDR3 protein: CASSVSRGEQFF
CDR3 DNA: TGCGCCAGCAGCGTGTCCCGGGGGGAGCAGTTCTTC

J gene: TRBJ2-6
V gene: TRBV6-6
D gene: NA
clone size: NA
CDR3 protein: CASSSPQETGANVLTF
CDR3 DNA: TGTGCCAGCAGTTCTCCACAGGAAACTGGGGCCAACGTCCTGACTTTC

J gene: TRBJ2-2
V gene: TRBV6-6
D gene: NA
clone size: NA
CDR3 protein: CATDSAGELFF
CDR3 DNA: TGTGCCACCGACTCCGCCGGGGAGCTGTTTTTT

J gene: TRBJ1-1
V gene: TRBV28
D gene: NA
clone size: NA
CDR3 protein: CASSLRPTEAFF
CDR3 DNA: TGTGCCAGCAGTTTGAGGCCCACTGAAGCTTTCTTT

J gene: TRBJ2-3
V gene: TRBV7-3
D gene: NA
clone size: once
CDR3 protein: CASSLGQGTDTQYF
CDR3 DNA: TGTGCCAGCAGCTTAGGGCAGGGGACAGATACGCAGTATTTT

J gene: TRBJ2-5
V gene: TRBV15
D gene: NA
clone size: NA
CDR3 protein: CATSRQRRGRAVETQYF
CDR3 DNA: TGTGCCACCAGCCGCCAAAGAAGGGGGAGGGCCGTAGAGACCCAGTACTTC

J gene: TRBJ2-2
V gene: TRBV27
D gene: TRBD2
clone size: NA
CDR3 protein: CASSLGPHRRGAGSGTGELFF
CDR3 DNA: TGTGCCAGCAGTTTAGGTCCCCACCGGCGGGGGGCCGGATCTGGAACCGGGGAGCTGTTTTTT

J gene: TRBJ2-1
V gene: TRBV7-3
D gene: TRBD2
clone size: NA
CDR3 protein: CASSQGSGLAKQFF
CDR3 DNA: TGTGCCAGCAGCCAAGGGTCGGGACTAGCCAAGCAGTTCTTC

J gene: TRBJ2-3
V gene: TRBV27
D gene: TRBD2
clone size: NA
CDR3 protein: CASRRRAGLAKDTQYF
CDR3 DNA: TGTGCCAGCAGGCGCCGGGCCGGACTAGCAAAAGATACGCAGTATTTT

J gene: TRBJ2-4
V gene: TRBV6-5
D gene: NA
clone size: NA
CDR3 protein: CASHPRLAGDIQYF
CDR3 DNA: TGTGCCAGCCATCCCCGGCTGGCGGGTGACATTCAGTACTTC

J gene: TRBJ2-7
V gene: TRBV18
D gene: TRBD2
clone size: NA
CDR3 protein: CASSPPGLAYEQYF
CDR3 DNA: TGTGCCAGCTCACCACCGGGACTAGCCTACGAGCAGTACTTC

J gene: TRBJ1-2
V gene: TRBV28
D gene: NA
clone size: NA
CDR3 protein: CASGLGQGLNGYTF
CDR3 DNA: TGTGCCAGCGGCCTCGGGCAGGGATTAAATGGCTACACCTTC

J gene: TRBJ2-3
V gene: TRBV6-5
D gene: NA
clone size: NA
CDR3 protein: CASSSPRVTKADTQYF
CDR3 DNA: TGTGCCAGCAGTTCCCCCCGCGTAACTAAGGCGGATACGCAGTATTTT

J gene: TRBJ1-4
V gene: TRBV2
D gene: TRBD1
clone size: once
CDR3 protein: CASIGTGGSEKLFF
CDR3 DNA: TGTGCCAGCATTGGGACAGGGGGCTCGGAAAAACTGTTTTTT

J gene: TRBJ2-1
V gene: TRBV7-8
D gene: NA
clone size: NA
CDR3 protein: CASSLRQGRRHNEQFF
CDR3 DNA: TGTGCCAGCAGCTTACGGCAGGGTCGTCGACACAATGAGCAGTTCTTC

J gene: TRBJ1-4
V gene: TRBV7-9
D gene: TRBD1
clone size: NA
CDR3 protein: CASSPGQGTNEKLFF
CDR3 DNA: TGTGCCAGCAGCCCCGGACAGGGAACAAATGAAAAACTGTTTTTT

J gene: TRBJ1-1
V gene: TRBV19
D gene: TRBD1
clone size: NA
CDR3 protein: CASSYRGRRNTEAFF
CDR3 DNA: TGTGCCAGTAGTTACAGGGGGCGAAGGAATACTGAAGCTTTCTTT

J gene: TRBJ2-7
V gene: TRBV28
D gene: NA
clone size: NA
CDR3 protein: CASNRGLTYEQYF
CDR3 DNA: TGTGCCAGCAACCGAGGGTTGACCTACGAGCAGTACTTC

J gene: TRBJ2-7
V gene: TRBV10-2
D gene: NA
clone size: NA
CDR3 protein: CASSESWGPYEQYF
CDR3 DNA: TGCGCCAGCAGTGAGTCGTGGGGCCCATACGAGCAGTACTTC

J gene: TRBJ2-2
V gene: TRBV6-4
D gene: TRBD2
clone size: NA
CDR3 protein: CASSATGLADTGELFF
CDR3 DNA: TGTGCCAGCAGTGCCACGGGACTAGCGGACACCGGGGAGCTGTTTTTT

J gene: TRBJ2-3
V gene: TRBV10-3
D gene: TRBD2
clone size: NA
CDR3 protein: CAISESIAGADTQYF
CDR3 DNA: TGTGCCATCAGTGAGTCCATAGCGGGGGCAGATACGCAGTATTTT

J gene: TRBJ2-1
V gene: TRBV5-4
D gene: NA
clone size: NA
CDR3 protein: CASSLGRLYNEQFF
CDR3 DNA: TGTGCCAGCAGCTTAGGGAGACTCTACAATGAGCAGTTCTTC

J gene: TRBJ2-1
V gene: TRBV7-2
D gene: TRBD2
clone size: NA
CDR3 protein: CASSLLAGEGGEQFF
CDR3 DNA: TGTGCCAGCAGCTTATTAGCGGGAGAGGGGGGTGAGCAGTTCTTC

J gene: TRBJ1-2
V gene: TRBV6-5
D gene: NA
clone size: NA
CDR3 protein: CASSYSTGPGGYGYTF
CDR3 DNA: TGTGCCAGCAGTTACTCGACCGGGCCCGGGGGCTATGGCTACACCTTC

J gene: TRBJ2-2
V gene: TRBV19
D gene: TRBD1
clone size: NA
CDR3 protein: CASNPQGVGELFF
CDR3 DNA: TGTGCCAGTAACCCCCAGGGGGTCGGGGAGCTGTTTTTT

J gene: TRBJ2-7
V gene: TRBV11-3
D gene: TRBD1
clone size: NA
CDR3 protein: CASSSGTGISYEQYF
CDR3 DNA: TGTGCCAGCAGCTCAGGGACAGGGATCTCCTACGAGCAGTACTTC

J gene: TRBJ2-1
V gene: TRBV7-9
D gene: NA
clone size: NA
CDR3 protein: CASSLREHWREQFF
CDR3 DNA: TGTGCCAGCAGCTTACGGGAGCACTGGCGGGAGCAGTTCTTC

J gene: TRBJ2-1
V gene: TRBV7-6
D gene: TRBD2
clone size: NA
CDR3 protein: CASSQTSGATYNEQFF
CDR3 DNA: TGTGCCAGCAGCCAGACTAGCGGGGCCACCTACAATGAGCAGTTCTTC

J gene: TRBJ2-7
V gene: TRBV5-1
D gene: TRBD2
clone size: NA
CDR3 protein: CASSRDRGDPYEQYF
CDR3 DNA: TGCGCCAGCAGCCGGGATCGGGGGGACCCCTACGAGCAGTACTTC

J gene: TRBJ1-5
V gene: TRBV6-6
D gene: TRBD1
clone size: NA
CDR3 protein: CASSYPTGQEPQHF
CDR3 DNA: TGTGCCAGCAGTTACCCGACAGGGCAGGAGCCCCAGCATTTT

J gene: TRBJ1-2
V gene: TRBV2
D gene: TRBD1
clone size: NA
CDR3 protein: CASSGQGVSGYGYTF
CDR3 DNA: TGTGCCAGCAGTGGACAGGGGGTATCTGGATATGGCTACACCTTC

J gene: TRBJ2-3
V gene: TRBV27
D gene: TRBD2
clone size: NA
CDR3 protein: CATKPHGGSGRAPDTQYF
CDR3 DNA: TGTGCCACGAAACCCCATGGGGGTAGCGGGAGGGCCCCAGATACGCAGTATTTT

J gene: TRBJ1-1
V gene: TRBV18
D gene: NA
clone size: NA
CDR3 protein: CASSPRQDGGVGAFF
CDR3 DNA: TGTGCCAGCTCCCCTAGACAGGACGGCGGAGTGGGGGCTTTCTTT